These T cell receptor beta chains were read from a single sample in a study of shared clonotypes between healthy human individuals. Sequencing used immunoSEQ multiplex PCR; TCRdb keeps in-frame clones, though not all of them. Of under 2.5 million clones listed, just under 95% are singletons. The sample consisted of naive CD4+ T cells from PBMCs. Receptors were obtained from a man between 18 and 29 years old in good health. Some clones in this sample may be carry-over from other donors' samples. CDR3s include the opening cysteine and the closing phenylalanine or tryptophan. The D gene is left open where the match is weak. A row's size may be missing; if present it is once, few, many or a size class.

cdr3_length: 22; j_call: TRBJ2-3; clone_size: NA; v_call: TRBV4-1; d_call: TRBD2; cdr3_nt: TGCGCCAGCAGCCAATCCCCCGCGGGGCCGGGACTAGCGGGCTCTAGCACAGATACGCAGTATTTT; cdr3_aa: CASSQSPAGPGLAGSSTDTQYF
cdr3_length: 15; j_call: TRBJ2-2; clone_size: NA; v_call: TRBV5-1; d_call: TRBD1; cdr3_nt: TGCGCCAGCAGTTCCGGGACAGGGTACACCGGGGAGCTGTTTTTT; cdr3_aa: CASSSGTGYTGELFF
cdr3_length: 15; j_call: TRBJ1-3; clone_size: NA; v_call: TRBV9; d_call: NA; cdr3_nt: TGTGCCAGCAGCGTAGGAAGATACTCTGGAAACACCATATATTTT; cdr3_aa: CASSVGRYSGNTIYF
cdr3_length: 16; j_call: TRBJ2-2; clone_size: NA; v_call: TRBV5-1; d_call: NA; cdr3_nt: TGCGCCAGCAGCTTGGATCGGGGGGCGAGCACCGGGGAGCTGTTTTTT; cdr3_aa: CASSLDRGASTGELFF
cdr3_length: 15; j_call: TRBJ2-1; clone_size: NA; v_call: TRBV27; d_call: TRBD1; cdr3_nt: TGTGCCAGCAGCATAGACAGGGGGCTTTACAATGAGCAGTTCTTC; cdr3_aa: CASSIDRGLYNEQFF
cdr3_length: 14; j_call: TRBJ1-5; clone_size: NA; v_call: TRBV7-9; d_call: NA; cdr3_nt: TGTGCCAGCAGCGCCCGGGACACCAATCAGCCCCAGCATTTT; cdr3_aa: CASSARDTNQPQHF
cdr3_length: 16; j_call: TRBJ2-7; clone_size: NA; v_call: TRBV7-8; d_call: NA; cdr3_nt: TGTGCCAGCAGCTTCAAACAGGGGATGGGAGGTCTCGAGCAGTACTTC; cdr3_aa: CASSFKQGMGGLEQYF
cdr3_length: 18; j_call: TRBJ2-1; clone_size: NA; v_call: TRBV5-1; d_call: TRBD2; cdr3_nt: TGCGCCAGCAGCTTTAGTAGCGGGAGTGGTCCCGGGGTTGTTGAGCAGTTCTTC; cdr3_aa: CASSFSSGSGPGVVEQFF
cdr3_length: 15; j_call: TRBJ1-1; clone_size: few; v_call: TRBV29-1; d_call: TRBD1; cdr3_nt: TGCAGCGTTGCCCCGGGGAGCACAGGGGAAACTGAAGCTTTCTTT; cdr3_aa: CSVAPGSTGETEAFF
cdr3_length: 15; j_call: TRBJ2-3; clone_size: NA; v_call: TRBV5-1; d_call: NA; cdr3_nt: TGCGCCAGCAGCTTGGTCGGGCGGTCTACAGATACGCAGTATTTT; cdr3_aa: CASSLVGRSTDTQYF
cdr3_length: 15; j_call: TRBJ2-7; clone_size: NA; v_call: TRBV6-1; d_call: TRBD2; cdr3_nt: TGTGCCAGCACCCGGACTAGCGGGAGCTCCTACGAGCAGTACTTC; cdr3_aa: CASTRTSGSSYEQYF
cdr3_length: 14; j_call: TRBJ1-2; clone_size: NA; v_call: TRBV7-8; d_call: TRBD1; cdr3_nt: TGTGCCAGCAGCGCACAGGGGGCGGACTATGGCTACACCTTC; cdr3_aa: CASSAQGADYGYTF
cdr3_length: 12; j_call: TRBJ2-1; clone_size: NA; v_call: TRBV5-8; d_call: NA; cdr3_nt: TGTGCCAGCAGATTGGTGGCAGCCGCAGAGTTCTTC; cdr3_aa: CASRLVAAAEFF
cdr3_length: 12; j_call: TRBJ2-1; clone_size: NA; v_call: TRBV6-6; d_call: NA; cdr3_nt: TGTGCCAGCAGCCCGGACGGGAATGAGCAGTTCTTC; cdr3_aa: CASSPDGNEQFF
cdr3_length: 19; j_call: TRBJ2-1; clone_size: once; v_call: TRBV2; d_call: TRBD1; cdr3_nt: TGTGCCAGCAGCAGGGGACAGGGGGACCCCTCGGGCTCCTACAATGAGCAGTTCTTC; cdr3_aa: CASSRGQGDPSGSYNEQFF
cdr3_length: 16; j_call: TRBJ2-1; clone_size: NA; v_call: TRBV7-2; d_call: NA; cdr3_nt: TGTGCCAGCAGCCGATGGAGGGGGCGGTCCTACAATGAGCAGTTCTTC; cdr3_aa: CASSRWRGRSYNEQFF
cdr3_length: 20; j_call: TRBJ1-5; clone_size: once; v_call: TRBV11-3; d_call: NA; cdr3_nt: TGTGCCAGCAGCTCCCTCCCGTCGGGGTTTCCGAGTAATGGCAATCAGCCCCAGCATTTT; cdr3_aa: CASSSLPSGFPSNGNQPQHF
cdr3_length: 14; j_call: TRBJ2-7; clone_size: NA; v_call: TRBV4-1; d_call: NA; cdr3_nt: TGCGCCAGCAGCCAAGACGCCGGGGGATACGAGCAGTACTTC; cdr3_aa: CASSQDAGGYEQYF
cdr3_length: 18; j_call: TRBJ2-2; clone_size: NA; v_call: TRBV18; d_call: TRBD2; cdr3_nt: TGTGCCAGCTCACTGGGACTAGCGGGAGGATTGAACACCGGGGAGCTGTTTTTT; cdr3_aa: CASSLGLAGGLNTGELFF
cdr3_length: 15; j_call: TRBJ2-1; clone_size: NA; v_call: TRBV28; d_call: TRBD1; cdr3_nt: TGTGCCAGCAGTTTATTAGGGACAGTTCACAATGAGCAGTTCTTC; cdr3_aa: CASSLLGTVHNEQFF
cdr3_length: 17; j_call: TRBJ2-3; clone_size: NA; v_call: TRBV4-1; d_call: NA; cdr3_nt: TGCGCCAGCAGCCAAGGGCGGCAGCGGAGACTCACAGATACGCAGTATTTT; cdr3_aa: CASSQGRQRRLTDTQYF
cdr3_length: 16; j_call: TRBJ2-3; clone_size: NA; v_call: TRBV11-1; d_call: NA; cdr3_nt: TGTGCCAGCAGCCCCGTGGCTAGCGATAGCACAGATACGCAGTATTTT; cdr3_aa: CASSPVASDSTDTQYF
cdr3_length: 13; j_call: TRBJ1-4; clone_size: few; v_call: TRBV9; d_call: TRBD1; cdr3_nt: TGTGCCAGCAGCGCGGGACAGTATGAAAAACTGTTTTTT; cdr3_aa: CASSAGQYEKLFF
cdr3_length: 16; j_call: TRBJ2-1; clone_size: NA; v_call: TRBV27; d_call: TRBD2; cdr3_nt: TGTGCCAGCAGTTTATCAGCCCCCGGCGGGAGGGCTCGGCAGTTCTTC; cdr3_aa: CASSLSAPGGRARQFF
cdr3_length: 13; j_call: TRBJ2-7; clone_size: few; v_call: TRBV18; d_call: NA; cdr3_nt: TGTGCCAGCTCACAGCAGGGATCCTACGAGCAGTACTTC; cdr3_aa: CASSQQGSYEQYF
cdr3_length: 12; j_call: TRBJ2-7; clone_size: NA; v_call: TRBV28; d_call: NA; cdr3_nt: TGTGCCAGCAGTCCTCACCCCGGCGAGCAGTACTTC; cdr3_aa: CASSPHPGEQYF